Below are 27 T cell receptor beta chains sequenced from a single sample in a study of cytomegalovirus exposure and HLA in healthy donors. 13 Jbeta primers and 60 Vbeta primers were used for the PCR. Profiling relied on immunoSEQ multiplex PCR, and the TCRdb table lists in-frame clones only, not all of them. The sample holds around 150,000 clones; 78% are singletons and the top ten take 2.8%. The sample comprised PBMCs. The receptors shown here come from a male donor in good health and CMV-seronegative.

This chain uses TRBV29-1 with TRBJ1-4, with 9 bases aligning to TRBD1. The J segment lost 1 base and the V segment lost 3 bases, leaving 6 bases of the junction unmatched. The CDR3 is 16 residues long. Germline V lookup: CDR1 SQVTM, CDR2 ANQGSEA. This chain's CDR3 is CSVEGGTGRTNEKLFF. The CDR3 DNA sequence: TGCAGCGTTGAGGGGGGGACAGGGAGAACTAATGAAAAACTGTTTTTT.

The V call is TRBV7-8, the J call TRBJ2-7; tentative D call: TRBD2 (5 bases). CDR1 SGHVS and CDR2 FQNEAQ come from the germline V gene. The CDR3 length is 17 residues. Trimming left V 0 bases short and J 2 bases short, with 17 bases between. This chain's CDR3 is CASSLAHGGFSTYEQYF. CDR3 DNA sequence: TGTGCCAGCAGCTTAGCACATGGCGGGTTCTCAACCTACGAGCAGTACTTC. Supplemented by reference TRBV7-8 and TRBJ2-7, the full variable domain reads GAGVSQSPRYKVAKRGQDVALRCDPISGHVSLFWYQQALGQGPEFLTYFQNEAQLDKSGLPSDRFFAERPEGSVSTLKIQRTQQEDSAVYLCASSLAHGGFSTYEQYFGPGTRLTVT.

This clone appeared once. The J gene is TRBJ2-7, the V gene TRBV30; the match to TRBD1 covers 7 bases. After removal of 2 bases from V and 2 bases from J, the junction contained 3 bases not matched to a gene. The CDR3 spans 13 residues. Germline lookup yields CDR1 GTSNPN and CDR2 SVGIG (reference sequence). In nucleotides, the CDR3 is TGTGCCTGGAGTAAAGGACAGGCCTACGAGCAGTACTTC. This encodes CAWSKGQAYEQYF.

The chain has TRBV9 and TRBJ2-3, with 13 bases that match TRBD2. The CDR3 covers 17 residues. CDR1 is SGDLS, CDR2 YYNGEE, per germline. V trimming: 2 bases; J trimming: 6 bases; junction bases outside the gene matches: 9. The CDR3 here is CASSVTSGRAHRDTQYF. The CDR3, as DNA: TGTGCCAGCAGCGTTACTAGCGGGAGGGCCCATAGGGATACGCAGTATTTT.

The rearrangement links TRBV12-5 to TRBJ1-5, with 10 nucleotides matching TRBD1. Trimming at V came to 7 bases and at J to 2 bases, leaving 5 bases not matched to a gene. CDR1 LGHNT and CDR2 FRNRAP come from the germline V gene. This CDR3 is 15 amino acids long. CDR3 in amino acids: CASAPGQGGNQPQHF. The DNA of the CDR3 is TGTGCTAGTGCCCCCGGACAGGGGGGCAATCAGCCCCAGCATTTT.

The V gene is TRBV2, the J gene TRBJ2-7; 9 nucleotides line up with TRBD1. The CDR3 covers 15 residues. J was trimmed by 1 base and V by 3 bases; bases with no gene match: 4. Germline loops: CDR1 SNHLY, CDR2 FYNNEI. The CDR3 nucleotides read TGTGCCAGCAGTGATAACAGGGGGCTTTCCTACGAGCAGTACTTC. As protein: CASSDNRGLSYEQYF.

V and J are TRBV14 and TRBJ1-1; 8 positions agree with TRBD1. The CDR3 extends over 15 amino acids. Germline CDR1 is SGHDN and CDR2 is FVKESK. V lost 5 bases to trimming and J lost 6 bases; unmatched junction nucleotides: 11. As DNA, the CDR3 is TGTGCCAGCAGCTTACGGACAGGGTGGGGAGCTGAAGCTTTCTTT. Its protein is CASSLRTGWGAEAFF.

The CDR3 reads CASSLATNEKLFF. As DNA, the CDR3 is TGTGCCAGTAGTCTTGCAACTAATGAAAAACTGTTTTTT. The genes are TRBV19 and TRBJ1-4, with unresolved D. This CDR3 region has 13 residues. Per the germline V gene, CDR1 is LNHDA and CDR2 is SQIVND (reference sequence). Deletions cut 5 bases from V and 0 bases from J, with 4 bases between.

The rearrangement uses TRBV19 and TRBJ1-3, with D maybe TRBD1 (5 bases). This CDR3 has 13 residues. CDR1 and CDR2 (germline): LNHDA, SQIVND (reference sequence). V was pared by 10 bases and J by 3 bases, with 13 bases between. CDR3 protein: CATQQGNGNTIYF. CDR3 coding DNA: TGTGCCACCCAGCAGGGTAATGGAAACACCATATATTTT.

CDR3 sequence (DNA): TGCGCCAGCACCTACCCCGGGGCCAACGTCCTGACTTTC. Translated, it gives CASTYPGANVLTF. This rearrangement joins TRBV5-1 to TRBJ2-6; no clear D gene. This CDR3 is built from 13 residues. Trimming left V 6 bases short and J 4 bases short, with 8 bases between. CDR1 is SGHRS and CDR2 is YFSETQ in the germline V gene.

This chain links TRBV4-2 with TRBJ2-7; 10 positions agree with TRBD2. This CDR3 has 16 amino acids. The ends lost 6 bases at V and 4 bases at J; junction bases unmatched: 12. CDR1 and CDR2 (germline): LGHNA, YNFKEQ. The CDR3 DNA reads as TGTGCCAGCAGTCCCCCCCGAGCTAGCGGGAGATACGAGCAGTACTTC. Protein product: CASSPPRASGRYEQYF.

This chain joins TRBV11-2 and TRBJ1-1; 7 nucleotides align to TRBD1. V lost 8 bases, J lost 8 bases, and 11 bases stayed unmatched. Germline V gene data show CDR1 as SGHAT and CDR2 as FQNNGV. The CDR3 is 13 amino acids. This CDR3 reads CASYKGGISEAFF. The DNA of the CDR3 is TGTGCCAGCTATAAAGGGGGCATATCCGAAGCTTTCTTT.

The chain links TRBV10-3 to TRBJ1-1; TRBD1 matches at 7 bases. CDR1 and CDR2 (germline): ENHRY, SYGVKD. V was clipped by 8 bases and J by 1 base; unmatched bases: 4. This CDR3 has 13 amino acids. CDR3 bases: TGTGCCATCGTCGGGACAGCGAACACTGAAGCTTTCTTT. Its translation is CAIVGTANTEAFF.

The chain combines TRBV7-2 with TRBJ2-5, with D perhaps matching TRBD2 (6 bases). CDR1 is SGHTA and CDR2 is FQGNSA in the germline V gene. The CDR3 totals 14 residues. With 3 bases removed from V and 6 bases from J, the gap between germline ends came to 14 bases. In DNA form, the CDR3 reads TGTGCCAGCAGCTTCAGGAGGGCCGATAAGACCCAGTACTTC. Translated, it gives CASSFRRADKTQYF.

J is TRBJ2-7 and V is TRBV19; a weak D match, TRBD2 (6 bases). CDR1 LNHDA and CDR2 SQIVND come from the germline V gene (reference sequence). Trimming took off 10 bases at V and 0 bases at J, with 13 bases between the two ends. The CDR3 contains 13 residues. For the CDR3, the DNA is TGTGCCACCGAGGGCGGGAACTCCTACGAGCAGTACTTC. It encodes CATEGGNSYEQYF.

This clone was seen only a few times. The chain has TRBV6-1 and TRBJ2-5; TRBD2 aligns across 8 bases. In germline, CDR1 is MNHNS, CDR2 SASEGT. The CDR3 has 15 amino acids. The junction had 9 bases not matched to a gene; V was cut back by 4 bases and J by 5 bases. CDR3 in DNA: TGTGCCAGCAGTGTAACGGGGGGGAGCGAGGAGACCCAGTACTTC. Protein: CASSVTGGSEETQYF.

The genes are TRBV4-1 and TRBJ1-3; 8 nucleotides align to TRBD1. V gave up 7 bases and J gave up 4 bases; unmatched junction bases: 12. The CDR3 contains 16 residues. Per germline, CDR1 MGHRA and CDR2 YSYEKL. The DNA of the CDR3 is TGCGCCAGCAACAACCCGCAGGGGGCGCGAGGAAACACCATATATTTT. Protein product: CASNNPQGARGNTIYF.

V gene TRBV5-4 combines with J gene TRBJ2-3; the match to TRBD2 covers 13 bases. The V gene end was trimmed by 4 bases and the J gene end by 6 bases; junction bases not matched to a gene: 8. The CDR3 covers 16 residues. The germline V gene encodes CDR1 SGHNT and CDR2 YYREEE (reference sequence). The CDR3 is CASSRGLAGSTDTQYF. The CDR3 DNA follows: TGTGCCAGCAGCCGGGGACTAGCGGGGTCAACGGATACGCAGTATTTT.

This clone has just a few counts. The chain's CDR3 is CASSPDNPYEQYF. The CDR3 region has the DNA TGTGCCAGCAGCCCCGACAATCCCTACGAGCAGTACTTC. The V gene is TRBV6-6, the J gene TRBJ2-7; D call uncertain. In germline, CDR1 is MNHNY, CDR2 SVGAGI (reference sequence). This CDR3 is 13 amino acids long. Between the trimmed V and J ends, which lost 6 bases and 2 bases, there was a span of 11 bases.

The table lists this clone with a count of one. Other DNA variants within this sample encode the same CDR3. The chain uses TRBV19 and TRBJ2-7, with TRBD2 identical over 8 bases. This CDR3 has 14 amino acids. CDR1 and CDR2 from the germline V gene are LNHDA and SQIVND (reference sequence). J was trimmed by 3 bases and V by 2 bases; bases with no gene match: 3. The CDR3 is CASSIPGLVYEQYF. CDR3 nucleotides: TGTGCCAGTAGTATACCGGGACTAGTCTACGAGCAGTACTTC.

The chain is built from TRBV2 and TRBJ2-1, with 7 bases that match TRBD2. This CDR3 has 15 amino acids. The germline V gene has CDR1 SNHLY and CDR2 FYNNEI. The ends lost 11 bases at V and 3 bases at J; junction bases unmatched: 13. CDR3 sequence reads: CAATTTGGNYNEQFF. For the CDR3, the DNA is TGTGCCGCCACTACGACGGGGGGTAACTACAATGAGCAGTTCTTC.

CDR3 in DNA: TGTGCCAGCAGGCTCAGGGTATCTGGAAACACCATATATTTT. Translating it yields CASRLRVSGNTIYF. The genes are TRBV6-5 and TRBJ1-3, with a tentative D call TRBD1 (5 bases). CDR1 and CDR2 (germline): MNHEY, SVGAGI. V lost 6 bases and J lost 1, with 10 bases in between. The CDR3 has 14 residues.

The gene calls are TRBV4-1 and TRBJ1-1; D is unresolved. This CDR3 has 15 amino acids. Trimming shortened V by 4 bases and J by 3 bases, and 15 bases separated the two germline ends. Germline CDR1 and CDR2: MGHRA and YSYEKL. The CDR3 loop is CASSPPGGVDTEAFF. Here the CDR3 DNA reads TGCGCCAGCAGCCCCCCAGGCGGGGTTGACACTGAAGCTTTCTTT.

This clone was seen just once. The chain uses TRBV5-4 and TRBJ2-7, with 10 positions matching TRBD1. V dropped 4 bases and J dropped 3; count of bases not matched to a gene: 7. The CDR3 spans 15 residues. Looked up from germline, CDR1 is SGHNT and CDR2 is YYREEE (reference sequence). Here the CDR3 reads CASSLRQGANYEQYF. In DNA form, the CDR3 reads TGTGCCAGCAGCCTGCGACAGGGGGCTAACTACGAGCAGTACTTC.

The V gene is TRBV7-6, the J gene TRBJ2-7; 10 nucleotides agree with TRBD1. The CDR3 has 16 residues. V shed 5 bases, J shed 2 bases, and the junction held 9 bases outside the gene matches. Germline values: CDR1 SGHVS, CDR2 FNYEAQ. CDR3 sequence: CASSPSKGQGTYEQYF. DNA of the CDR3: TGTGCCAGCAGCCCCTCGAAGGGACAGGGGACCTACGAGCAGTACTTC.

The rearrangement joins TRBV15 to TRBJ1-2; D ambiguous. The germline gives CDR1 LNHNV, CDR2 YYDKDF (reference sequence). The ends were cut back, 5 bases at V and 0 bases at J, with 19 bases in the middle. The CDR3 spans 17 residues. The CDR3 loop is CATSGNTVRLTNYGYTF. CDR3 coding DNA: TGTGCCACCAGCGGTAACACCGTCAGGCTCACTAACTATGGCTACACCTTC. The whole variable domain, filled in from reference TRBV15 and TRBJ1-2, reads DAMVIQNPRYQVTQFGKPVTLSCSQTLNHNVMYWYQQKSSQAPKLLFHYYDKDFNNEADTPDNFQSRRPNTSFCFLDIRSPGLGDTAMYLCATSGNTVRLTNYGYTFGSGTRLTVV.

V usage is TRBV14 and J usage is TRBJ2-7; TRBD2 matches at 9 bases. This CDR3 spans 15 amino acids. Germline lookup yields CDR1 SGHDN and CDR2 FVKESK. Losses at the gene ends were 1 base for V and 2 bases for J; bases not matched to a gene: 3. The CDR3, as DNA: TGTGCCAGCAGCCAAGTAGCGGGGGTCCCCTACGAGCAGTACTTC. This translates into CASSQVAGVPYEQYF.